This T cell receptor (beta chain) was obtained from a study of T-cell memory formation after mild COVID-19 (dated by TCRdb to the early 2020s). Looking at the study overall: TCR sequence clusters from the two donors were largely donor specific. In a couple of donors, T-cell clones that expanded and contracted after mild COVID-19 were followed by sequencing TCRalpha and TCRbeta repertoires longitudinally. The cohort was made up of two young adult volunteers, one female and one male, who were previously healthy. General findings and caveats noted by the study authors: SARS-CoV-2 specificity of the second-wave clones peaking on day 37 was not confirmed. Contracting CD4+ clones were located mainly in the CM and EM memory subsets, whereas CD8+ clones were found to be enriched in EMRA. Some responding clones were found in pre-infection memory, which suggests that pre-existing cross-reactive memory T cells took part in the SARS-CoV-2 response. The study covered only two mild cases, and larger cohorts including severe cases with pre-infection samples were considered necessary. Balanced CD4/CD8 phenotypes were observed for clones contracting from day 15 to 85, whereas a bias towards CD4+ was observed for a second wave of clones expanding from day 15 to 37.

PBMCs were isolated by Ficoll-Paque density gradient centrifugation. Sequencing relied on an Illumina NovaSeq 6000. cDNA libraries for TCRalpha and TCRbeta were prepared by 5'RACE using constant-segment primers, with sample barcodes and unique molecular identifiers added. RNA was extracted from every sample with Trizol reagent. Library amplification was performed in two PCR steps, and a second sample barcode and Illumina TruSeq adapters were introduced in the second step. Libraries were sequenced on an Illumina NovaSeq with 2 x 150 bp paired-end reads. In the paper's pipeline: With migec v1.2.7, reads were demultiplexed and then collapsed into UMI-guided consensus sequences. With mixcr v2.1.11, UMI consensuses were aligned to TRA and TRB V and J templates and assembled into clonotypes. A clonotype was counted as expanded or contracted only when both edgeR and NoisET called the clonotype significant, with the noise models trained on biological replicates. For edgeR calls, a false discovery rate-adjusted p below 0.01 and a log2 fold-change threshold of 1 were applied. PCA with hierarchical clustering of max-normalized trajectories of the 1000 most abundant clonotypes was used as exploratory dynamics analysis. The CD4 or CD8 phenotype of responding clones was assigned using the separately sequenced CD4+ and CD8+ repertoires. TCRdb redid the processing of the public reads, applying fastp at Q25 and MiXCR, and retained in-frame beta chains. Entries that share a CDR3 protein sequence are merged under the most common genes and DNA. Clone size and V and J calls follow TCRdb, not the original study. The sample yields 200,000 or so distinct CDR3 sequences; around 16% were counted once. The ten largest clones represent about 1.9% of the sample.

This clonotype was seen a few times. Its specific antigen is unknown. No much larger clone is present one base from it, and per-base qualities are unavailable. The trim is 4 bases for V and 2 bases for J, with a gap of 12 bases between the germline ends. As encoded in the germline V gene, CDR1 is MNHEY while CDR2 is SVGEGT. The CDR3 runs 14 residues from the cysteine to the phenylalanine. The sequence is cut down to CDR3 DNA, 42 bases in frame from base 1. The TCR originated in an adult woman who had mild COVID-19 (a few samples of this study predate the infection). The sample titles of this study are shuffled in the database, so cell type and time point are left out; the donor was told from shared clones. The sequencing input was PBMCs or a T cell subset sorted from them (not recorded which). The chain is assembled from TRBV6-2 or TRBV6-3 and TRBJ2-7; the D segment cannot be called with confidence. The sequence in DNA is TGTGCCAGCAGTTTACAGAACGGTCCCTACGAGCAGTACTTC. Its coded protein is CASSLQNGPYEQYF.